The source of this T cell receptor beta chain is a study of blood T cells in healthy people across ages. Together with a sample-barcoded 5' primer, a J-beta primer mix was included in a second PCR lasting about 7 to 11 cycles. TCRdb used MiXCR to reprocess the 5' RACE reads, holding one entry per CDR3 protein. The repertoire has approximately 670,000 distinct CDR3 sequences, approximately 40% of them found once; the top ten carry around 30%. CDR3 length equals 15 residues. V shed 5 bases and J shed 0 bases, with 12 bases lying between them. The germline V gene encodes CDR1 SGHRS and CDR2 YFSETQ. This clonotype was detected ten times or more. Its antigen is as yet unknown. Study conclusions and caveats: Unsorted PBMCs prevented conclusive naive versus antigen-experienced comparison.

This chain connects TRBV5-1 to TRBJ2-1; weak D call: TRBD1 (6 bases). The sequence derives from a man aged 80 or over in good health. The sequencing sample was made of blood. The CDR3 loop reads CASRDPGVSYNEQFF. The CDR3 nucleotides read TGCGCCAGCAGGGACCCAGGGGTCTCCTACAATGAGCAGTTCTTC.